Shown below are 11 T cell receptor beta chains from a single sample sequenced in a study of a mutant IDH1 vaccine in newly diagnosed glioma. What these receptors recognize is not known. The time point: week 11, during vaccination. In the vaccine, a single dose held 300 ug of the mutant IDH1 20-mer peptide, along with topical imiquimod. Here immunoSEQ multiplex PCR was the method, and the copy in TCRdb shows in-frame clones only, minus some. The sample carries tens of thousands of clones, around 92% recorded once. This specimen was PBMCs, taken from a glioma patient whose treatment included an IDH1 peptide vaccine. All receptors derive from a woman aged 35 to 49 with glioma.

The chain employs TRBV1 and TRBJ2-4; the D call TRBD1 from the table was never checked on the DNA. TRBV1 is a known pseudogene. The CDR3 sequence is 16 residues long. CDR3 region: CTSSQELIRRENIQYF. The CDR3 DNA sequence: TGCACCAGCAGCCAAGAATTAATTCGCAGGGAAAACATTCAGTACTTC.

This clone was recorded once. This chain links TRBV19 with TRBJ1-6, with D tentatively TRBD1 (6 bases). Germline assignment: CDR1 LNHDA and CDR2 SQIVND (reference sequence). This CDR3 comprises 16 residues. V dropped 3 bases and J dropped 0 bases, with 9 bases sitting between them. DNA for the CDR3: TGTGCCAGTAGTATTCAGGGGAGCTCCTATAATTCACCCCTCCACTTT. Protein product: CASSIQGSSYNSPLHF.

The rearrangement links TRBV29-1 to TRBJ1-1; D perhaps matches TRBD1 (5 bases). The length of the CDR3 is 16 residues. The germline V gene has CDR1 SQVTM and CDR2 ANQGSEA. Trimming cost V 6 bases and J 2 bases, with 22 bases left between them. DNA of the CDR3: TGCAGCGTGATGACGGTGCCTTGGGGGATCAACACTGAAGCTTTCTTT. As protein: CSVMTVPWGINTEAFF.

The chain combines TRBV6-5 with TRBJ2-2; no firm D call. Germline lookup yields CDR1 MNHEY and CDR2 SVGAGI. This CDR3 has 12 amino acids. V was pared by 1 base and J by 6 bases, with 3 bases between. The CDR3 DNA reads as TGTGCCAGCAGTTACTACGCCGGGGAGCTGTTTTTT. Translating it yields CASSYYAGELFF.

The chain is built from TRBV5-1 and TRBJ1-1; D gene unclear. V gave up 4 bases and J gave up 4 bases, with 14 bases separating them. The germline CDR1 and CDR2 sequences are SGHRS and YFSETQ. CDR3 length: 14 amino acids. The CDR3 sequence is CASSPPNTGTEAFF. The CDR3 DNA is TGCGCCAGCAGCCCTCCGAACACGGGCACTGAAGCTTTCTTT. Full variable domain (rest looked up from reference TRBV5-1 and TRBJ1-1): KAGVTQTPRYLIKTRGQQVTLSCSPISGHRSVSWYQQTPGQGLQFLFEYFSETQRNKGNFPGRFSGRQFSNSRSEMNVSTLELGDSALYLCASSPPNTGTEAFFGQGTRLTVV.

This clone has a single count. J is TRBJ2-5 and V is TRBV30, with TRBD2 matching 7 bases. This CDR3 is built from 13 residues. Germline CDR1 and CDR2: GTSNPN and SVGIG (reference sequence). J gave up 4 bases and V 0 bases, and 2 bases lay outside the gene matches. The CDR3 loop is CAWSVGGVETQYF. The DNA of the CDR3 is TGTGCCTGGAGTGTGGGGGGGGTAGAGACCCAGTACTTC.

The gene calls are TRBV4-3 and TRBJ2-3; D tentatively fits TRBD1 or TRBD2 (5 bases each). CDR1 is LGHNA and CDR2 is YSLEER in the germline V gene. The ends were cut back, 0 bases at V and 6 bases at J, with 13 bases in the middle. This CDR3 has 15 residues. CDR3 sequence: CASSQDGGSADTQYF. In nucleotides, the CDR3 is TGCGCCAGCAGCCAAGATGGGGGTAGCGCGGATACGCAGTATTTT.

V usage is TRBV25-1 and J usage is TRBJ1-1; tentatively, D is TRBD1 (5 bases). The CDR3 covers 13 residues. V dropped 4 bases and J dropped 2 bases, with 8 bases sitting between them. The germline gives CDR1 MGHDK, CDR2 SYGVNS. The CDR3 here is CASSVGVNTEAFF. The CDR3 nucleotides are TGTGCCAGCAGTGTAGGGGTCAACACTGAAGCTTTCTTT.

This chain uses TRBV19 with TRBJ1-2, with D perhaps matching TRBD1 (6 bases). The germline V gene has CDR1 LNHDA and CDR2 SQIVND (reference sequence). The CDR3 consists of 14 residues. The V end was cut by 3 bases, the J end by 3 bases, with 11 bases between. The CDR3 is CASSIGDTYYGYTF. The CDR3 DNA is TGTGCCAGTAGTATTGGGGACACCTACTATGGCTACACCTTC.

This sequence joins TRBV2 and TRBJ1-3; the D is unclear. Germline V gene lookup returns CDR1 SNHLY and CDR2 FYNNEI. The CDR3 contains 15 residues. Trimming pared 3 bases from V and 0 bases from J, leaving 9 bases between. CDR3 nucleotides: TGTGCCAGCAGTGACCGGGGAGGCTCTGGAAACACCATATATTTT. Its translation: CASSDRGGSGNTIYF.

The rearrangement links TRBV5-4 to TRBJ1-1; D is unresolved. The germline CDR1 and CDR2 sequences are SGHNT and YYREEE (reference sequence). Trimming left V 2 bases short and J 1 base short, with 6 bases between. The length of the CDR3 is 13 residues. CDR3 in amino acids: CASSFQSNTEAFF. The CDR3 DNA reads as TGTGCCAGCAGCTTTCAGTCGAACACTGAAGCTTTCTTT.